This T cell receptor beta chain was sequenced in a study of CD8+ T cells in alopecia areata. Sequencing templates came from extracted RNA that was reverse transcribed into cDNA. Method: immunoSEQ multiplex PCR; TCRdb's copy keeps in-frame clones and lacks some. The sample holds 110,000 to 150,000 clones; about 85% are singletons and the top ten take about 13%. The V gene lost 2 bases and the J gene lost 4 bases, with 9 bases spanning the gap. CDR3 size: 13 residues. Germline assignment: CDR1 MNHEY and CDR2 SMNVEV (reference sequence). Notes on this clone: Its matching antigen is unknown.

Study-wide results and limits: Researchers say the link of baseline CD8+ expansion to response remains uncertain, with one nonresponder.

As to treatment: oral pan-JAK inhibitor, 5-10 mg twice daily. Investigators sorted PBMCs to obtain both CD4+ and CD8+ T cells. The clonotype originates from a human donor with alopecia areata. V and J are TRBV27 and TRBJ2-7, with D uncertain. Here the sequenced sample was CD8+ T cells sorted from blood, taken at week 4, from a patient treated with tofacitinib. CDR3 in DNA: TGTGCCAGCAGTTTAGGAACCCATTACGAGCAGTACTTC. Amino acids: CASSLGTHYEQYF.